This note documents a single TCR beta chain sequence. The antigen is undetermined. This sample was included in a study of glioma-infiltrating T cells. Across the whole study: Target coverage was roughly 4.5- to 10-fold for roughly one million blood T cells. Study-wide results and caveats: CDR3 overlap between tissue and blood was very small. A blood CDR3 motif signature was depleted in highly divergent patients.

Germline CDR1 SGHTA, CDR2 FQGNSA. V shed 5 bases, J shed 7 bases, and the junction held 8 bases outside the gene matches. The length of the CDR3 is 15 residues. TCR alpha and beta CDR3 regions were amplified from RNA using iRepertoire nested multiplex PCR. TCRdb redid the calling of the multiplex PCR reads with MiXCR, one entry per CDR3 protein. In the table there are around 350,000 distinct CDR3 sequences, 41% of which are singletons. Sequenced: glioma tissue, nonneoplastic brain tissue, or PBMCs (not recorded which). The chain couples TRBV7-2 to TRBJ2-1; 10 bases agree with TRBD2. This receptor was identified in a human donor with low-grade glioma or glioblastoma, undergoing nonglioma brain surgery, or in good health (not recorded which). The CDR3 region is CASSPPSGRMNEQFF. DNA for the CDR3: TGTGCCAGCAGCCCACCTAGCGGGAGAATGAATGAGCAGTTCTTC.